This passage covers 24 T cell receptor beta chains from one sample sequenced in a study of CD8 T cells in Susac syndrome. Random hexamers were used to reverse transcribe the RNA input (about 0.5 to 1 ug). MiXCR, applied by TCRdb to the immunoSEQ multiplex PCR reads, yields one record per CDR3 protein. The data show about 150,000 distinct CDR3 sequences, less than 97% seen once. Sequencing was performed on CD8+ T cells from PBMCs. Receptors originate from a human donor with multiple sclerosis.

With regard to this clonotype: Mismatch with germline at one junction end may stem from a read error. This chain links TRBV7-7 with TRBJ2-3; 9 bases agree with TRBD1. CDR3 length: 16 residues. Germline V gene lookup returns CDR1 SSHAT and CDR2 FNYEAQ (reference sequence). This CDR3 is CASSSSAGQGENTQYF. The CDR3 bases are TGTGCTAGCAGCTCATCAGCGGGACAGGGAGAAAATACGCAGTATTTT.

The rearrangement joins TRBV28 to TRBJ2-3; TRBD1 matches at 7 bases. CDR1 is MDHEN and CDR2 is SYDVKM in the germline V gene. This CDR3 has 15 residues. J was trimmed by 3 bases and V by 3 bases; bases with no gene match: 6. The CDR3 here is CASSFDRDSTDTQYF. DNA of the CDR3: TGTGCCAGCAGTTTCGACAGGGATAGTACAGATACGCAGTATTTT.

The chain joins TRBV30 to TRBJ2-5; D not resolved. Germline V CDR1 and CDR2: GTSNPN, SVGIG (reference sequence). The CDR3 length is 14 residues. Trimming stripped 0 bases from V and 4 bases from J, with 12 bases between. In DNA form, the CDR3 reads TGTGCCTGGAGTGTCCTGAAGGGTCGAGAGACCCAGTACTTC. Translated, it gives CAWSVLKGRETQYF.

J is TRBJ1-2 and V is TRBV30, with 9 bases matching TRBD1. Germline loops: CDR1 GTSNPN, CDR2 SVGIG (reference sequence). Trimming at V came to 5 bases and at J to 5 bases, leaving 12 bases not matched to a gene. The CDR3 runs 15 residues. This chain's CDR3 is CAWAGDRDRGYGYTF. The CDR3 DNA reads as TGTGCCTGGGCCGGGGACAGGGACCGTGGGTATGGCTACACCTTC.

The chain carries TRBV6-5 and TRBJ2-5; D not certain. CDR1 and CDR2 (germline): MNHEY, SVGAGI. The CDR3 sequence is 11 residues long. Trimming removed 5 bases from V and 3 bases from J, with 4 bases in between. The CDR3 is CASSQKETQYF. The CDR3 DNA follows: TGTGCCAGCAGTCAAAAAGAGACCCAGTACTTC.

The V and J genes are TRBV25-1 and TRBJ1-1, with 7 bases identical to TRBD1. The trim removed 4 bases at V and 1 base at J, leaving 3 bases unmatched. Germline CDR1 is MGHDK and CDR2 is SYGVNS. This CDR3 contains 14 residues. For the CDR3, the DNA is TGTGCCAGCAGTGGGGGACAGAGGAACACTGAAGCTTTCTTT. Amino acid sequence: CASSGGQRNTEAFF. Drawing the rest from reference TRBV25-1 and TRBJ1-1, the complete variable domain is EADIYQTPRYLVIGTGKKITLECSQTMGHDKMYWYQQDPGMELHLIHYSYGVNSTEKGDLSSESTVSRIRTEHFPLTLESARPSHTSQYLCASSGGQRNTEAFFGQGTRLTVV.

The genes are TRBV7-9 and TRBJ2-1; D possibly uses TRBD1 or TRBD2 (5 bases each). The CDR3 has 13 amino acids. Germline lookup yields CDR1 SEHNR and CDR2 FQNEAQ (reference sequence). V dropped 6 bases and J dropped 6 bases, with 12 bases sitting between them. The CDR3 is CASRSGDGNEQFF. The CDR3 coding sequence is TGTGCCAGCAGAAGTGGGGACGGCAATGAGCAGTTCTTC.

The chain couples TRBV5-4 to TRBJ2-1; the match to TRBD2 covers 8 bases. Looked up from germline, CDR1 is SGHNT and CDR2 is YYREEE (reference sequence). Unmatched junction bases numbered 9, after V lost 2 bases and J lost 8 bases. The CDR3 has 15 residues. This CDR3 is CASSLVGGAWDEQFF. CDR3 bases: TGTGCCAGCAGCTTAGTCGGGGGGGCCTGGGATGAGCAGTTCTTC.

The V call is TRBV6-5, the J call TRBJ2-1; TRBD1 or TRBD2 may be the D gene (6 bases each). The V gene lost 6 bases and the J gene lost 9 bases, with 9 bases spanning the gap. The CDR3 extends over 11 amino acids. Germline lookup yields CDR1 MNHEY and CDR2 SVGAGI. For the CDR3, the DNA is TGTGCCAGCAGGGAGGGGGTTGAGCAGTTCTTC. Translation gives CASREGVEQFF.

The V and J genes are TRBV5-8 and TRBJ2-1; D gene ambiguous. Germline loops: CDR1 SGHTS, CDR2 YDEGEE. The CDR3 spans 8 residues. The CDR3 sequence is CGSNEQFF. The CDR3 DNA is TGTGGGTCTAATGAGCAGTTCTTC. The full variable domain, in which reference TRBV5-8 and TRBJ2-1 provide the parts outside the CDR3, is EAGVTQSPTHLIKTRGQQATLRCSPISGHTSVYWYQQALGLGLQFLLWYDEGEERNRGNFPPRFSGRQFPNYSSELNVNALELEDSALYLCGSNEQFFGPGTRLTVL.

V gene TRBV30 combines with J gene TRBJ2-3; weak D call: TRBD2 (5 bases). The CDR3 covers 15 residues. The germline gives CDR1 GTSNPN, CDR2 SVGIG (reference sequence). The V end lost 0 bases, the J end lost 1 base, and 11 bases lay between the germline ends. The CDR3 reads CAWSVGGGRTDTQYF. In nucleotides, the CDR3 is TGTGCCTGGAGTGTTGGCGGCGGGCGCACAGATACGCAGTATTTT.

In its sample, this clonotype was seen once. DNA for the CDR3: TGTGCCAGCAGCCAAGTTGGCGGGGGGTACTACAATGAGCAGTTCTTC. Protein: CASSQVGGGYYNEQFF. The V gene is TRBV14, the J gene TRBJ2-1; 8 nucleotides match TRBD2. The CDR3 sequence is 16 residues long. Trimming took 1 base from V and 3 from J; bases not matched to a gene: 5. Germline V gene data show CDR1 as SGHDN and CDR2 as FVKESK.

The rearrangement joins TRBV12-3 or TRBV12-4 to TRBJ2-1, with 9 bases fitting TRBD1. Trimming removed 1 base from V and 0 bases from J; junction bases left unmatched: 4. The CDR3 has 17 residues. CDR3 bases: TGTGCCAGCAGTTTAGTTATGACAGGGGGCTCCTACAATGAGCAGTTCTTC. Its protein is CASSLVMTGGSYNEQFF.

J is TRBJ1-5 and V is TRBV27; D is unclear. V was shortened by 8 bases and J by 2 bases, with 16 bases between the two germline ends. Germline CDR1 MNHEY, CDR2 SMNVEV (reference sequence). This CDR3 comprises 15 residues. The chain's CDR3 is CASSHPGSRNQPQHF. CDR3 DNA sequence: TGTGCCAGCTCGCACCCCGGCAGCCGCAATCAGCCCCAGCATTTT.

The CDR3 bases are TGTGCCAGCCGCGGGCTCCGGGCCCAAGAGACCCAGTACTTC. This translates into CASRGLRAQETQYF. The V gene is TRBV2, the J gene TRBJ2-5; D is possibly TRBD2 (5 bases). The germline V gene encodes CDR1 SNHLY and CDR2 FYNNEI. V shed 8 bases and J shed 1 base, with 14 bases lying between them. This CDR3 spans 14 amino acids.

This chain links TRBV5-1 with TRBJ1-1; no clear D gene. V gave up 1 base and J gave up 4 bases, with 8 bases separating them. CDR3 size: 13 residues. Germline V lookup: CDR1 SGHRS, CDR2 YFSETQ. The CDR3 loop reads CASSLTGSTEAFF. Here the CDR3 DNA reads TGCGCCAGCAGCTTGACTGGTAGCACTGAAGCTTTCTTT.

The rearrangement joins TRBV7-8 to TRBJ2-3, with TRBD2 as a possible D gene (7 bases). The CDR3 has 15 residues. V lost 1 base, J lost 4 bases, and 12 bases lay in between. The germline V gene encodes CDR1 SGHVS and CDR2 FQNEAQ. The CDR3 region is CASSLVGGAADTQYF. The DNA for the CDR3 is TGTGCCAGCAGCTTAGTAGGGGGGGCTGCAGATACGCAGTATTTT.

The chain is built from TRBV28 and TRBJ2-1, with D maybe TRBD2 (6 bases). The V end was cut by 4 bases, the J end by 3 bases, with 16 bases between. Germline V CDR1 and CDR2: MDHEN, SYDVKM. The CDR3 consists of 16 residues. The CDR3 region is CASSSGEVADYNEQFF. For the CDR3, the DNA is TGTGCCAGCAGTTCTGGCGAGGTAGCGGACTACAATGAGCAGTTCTTC.

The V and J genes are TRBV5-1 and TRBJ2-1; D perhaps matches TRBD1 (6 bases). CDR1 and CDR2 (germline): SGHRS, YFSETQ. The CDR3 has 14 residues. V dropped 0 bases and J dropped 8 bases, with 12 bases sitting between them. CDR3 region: CASSLETGWDEQFF. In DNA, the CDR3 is TGCGCCAGCAGCTTGGAAACAGGGTGGGATGAGCAGTTCTTC. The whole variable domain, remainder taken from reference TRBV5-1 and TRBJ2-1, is KAGVTQTPRYLIKTRGQQVTLSCSPISGHRSVSWYQQTPGQGLQFLFEYFSETQRNKGNFPGRFSGRQFSNSRSEMNVSTLELGDSALYLCASSLETGWDEQFFGPGTRLTVL.

CDR3 sequence: CASSSYEGTDTQYF. CDR3 bases: TGTGCCAGCAGTTCCTATGAGGGAACAGATACGCAGTATTTT. This chain uses TRBV27 with TRBJ2-3, with D perhaps matching TRBD2 (5 bases). The CDR3 consists of 14 residues. Trimming removed 4 bases from V and 3 bases from J, with 11 bases in between. CDR1 is MNHEY, CDR2 SMNVEV, per germline (reference sequence).

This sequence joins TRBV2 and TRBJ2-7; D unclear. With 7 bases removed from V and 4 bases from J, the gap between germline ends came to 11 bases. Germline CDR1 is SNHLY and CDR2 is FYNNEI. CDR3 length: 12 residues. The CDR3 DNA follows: TGTGCCAGCATGGGGTCGCCGTACGAGCAGTACGTC. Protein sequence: CASMGSPYEQYV.

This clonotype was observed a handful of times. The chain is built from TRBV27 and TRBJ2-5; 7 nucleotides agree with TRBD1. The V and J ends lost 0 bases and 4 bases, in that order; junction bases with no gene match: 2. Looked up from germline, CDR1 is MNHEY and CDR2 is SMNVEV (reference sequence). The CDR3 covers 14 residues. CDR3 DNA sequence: TGTGCCAGCAGTTTATCGACAGGGAGAGAGACCCAGTACTTC. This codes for CASSLSTGRETQYF.

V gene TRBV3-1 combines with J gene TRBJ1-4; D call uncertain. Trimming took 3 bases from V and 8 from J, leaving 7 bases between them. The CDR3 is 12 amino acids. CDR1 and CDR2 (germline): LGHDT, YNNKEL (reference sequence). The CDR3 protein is CASSQEWEKLFF. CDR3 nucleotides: TGTGCCAGCAGCCAGGAGTGGGAAAAACTGTTTTTT.

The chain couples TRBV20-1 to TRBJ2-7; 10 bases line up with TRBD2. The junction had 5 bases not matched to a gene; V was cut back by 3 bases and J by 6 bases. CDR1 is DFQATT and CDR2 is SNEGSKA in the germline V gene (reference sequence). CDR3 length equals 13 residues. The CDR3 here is CSASSGGYGEQYF. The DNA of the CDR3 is TGCAGTGCTAGTAGCGGGGGGTACGGCGAGCAGTACTTC.